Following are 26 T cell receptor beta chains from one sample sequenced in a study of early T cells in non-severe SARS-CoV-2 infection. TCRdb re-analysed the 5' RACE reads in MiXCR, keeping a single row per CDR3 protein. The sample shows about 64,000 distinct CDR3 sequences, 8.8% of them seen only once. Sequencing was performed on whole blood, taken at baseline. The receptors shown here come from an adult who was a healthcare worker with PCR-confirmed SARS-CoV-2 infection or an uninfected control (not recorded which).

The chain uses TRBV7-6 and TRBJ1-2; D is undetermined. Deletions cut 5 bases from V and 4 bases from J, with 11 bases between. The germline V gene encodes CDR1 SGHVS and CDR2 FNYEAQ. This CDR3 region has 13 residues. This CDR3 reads CASSPLVAYGYTF. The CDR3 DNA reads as TGTGCCAGCAGCCCCCTCGTAGCCTATGGCTACACCTTC.

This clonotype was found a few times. DNA of the CDR3: TGTGCCAGCAGCCGACAACTAGCGGGAGCGGAGGAGACCCAGTACTTC. The encoded protein is CASSRQLAGAEETQYF. The chain has TRBV11-2 and TRBJ2-5; 11 bases align to TRBD2. Per germline, CDR1 SGHAT and CDR2 FQNNGV. V dropped 5 bases and J dropped 5; count of bases not matched to a gene: 10. CDR3 length equals 16 residues.

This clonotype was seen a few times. CDR3 region: CASSPGLAVTQYF. CDR3 DNA sequence: TGTGCCAGCAGTCCGGGACTAGCTGTGACCCAGTACTTC. This sequence joins TRBV12-3 or TRBV12-4 and TRBJ2-5; TRBD2 aligns across 9 bases. The CDR3 contains 13 residues. V shed 5 bases, J shed 7 bases, and the junction held 5 bases outside the gene matches.

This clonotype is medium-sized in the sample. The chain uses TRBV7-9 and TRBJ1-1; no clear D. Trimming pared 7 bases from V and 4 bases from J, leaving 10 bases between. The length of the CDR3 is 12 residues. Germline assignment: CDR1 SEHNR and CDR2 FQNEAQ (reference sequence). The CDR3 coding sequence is TGTGCCAGCACCCCATGGGGCACTGAAGCTTTCTTT. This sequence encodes CASTPWGTEAFF.

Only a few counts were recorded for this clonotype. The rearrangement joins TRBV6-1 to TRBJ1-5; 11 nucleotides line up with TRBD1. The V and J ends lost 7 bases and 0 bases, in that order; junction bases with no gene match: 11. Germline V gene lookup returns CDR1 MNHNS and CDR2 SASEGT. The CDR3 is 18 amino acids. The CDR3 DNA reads TGTGCCAGCACCGGACGGACAGGGGGCAGTTATAGCAATCAGCCCCAGCATTTT. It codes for CASTGRTGGSYSNQPQHF.

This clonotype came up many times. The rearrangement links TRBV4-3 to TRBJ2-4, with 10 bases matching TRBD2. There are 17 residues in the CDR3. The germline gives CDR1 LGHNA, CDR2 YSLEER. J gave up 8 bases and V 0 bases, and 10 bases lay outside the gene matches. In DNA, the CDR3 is TGCGCCAGCAGCCAAGATTGGGGACTAGCGCTCCGGGACATTCAGTACTTC. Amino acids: CASSQDWGLALRDIQYF.

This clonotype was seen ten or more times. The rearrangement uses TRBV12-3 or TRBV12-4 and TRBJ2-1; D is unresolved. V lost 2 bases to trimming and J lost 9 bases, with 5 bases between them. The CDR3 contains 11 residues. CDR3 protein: CASSLRSEQFF. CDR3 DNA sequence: TGTGCCAGCAGTTTACGAAGTGAGCAGTTCTTC.

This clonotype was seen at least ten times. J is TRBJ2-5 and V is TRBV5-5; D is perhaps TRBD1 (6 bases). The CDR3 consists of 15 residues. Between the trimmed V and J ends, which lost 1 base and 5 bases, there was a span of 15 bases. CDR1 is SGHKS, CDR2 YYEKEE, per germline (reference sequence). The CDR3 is CASSLYGTTGETQYF. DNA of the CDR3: TGTGCCAGCAGCTTGTACGGGACAACTGGGGAGACCCAGTACTTC.

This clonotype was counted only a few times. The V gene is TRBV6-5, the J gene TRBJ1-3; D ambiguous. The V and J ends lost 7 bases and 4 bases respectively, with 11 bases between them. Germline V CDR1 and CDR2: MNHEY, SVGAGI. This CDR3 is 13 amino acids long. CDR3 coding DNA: TGTGCCAGCACCCGAATTACGGGAAACACCATATATTTT. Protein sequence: CASTRITGNTIYF.

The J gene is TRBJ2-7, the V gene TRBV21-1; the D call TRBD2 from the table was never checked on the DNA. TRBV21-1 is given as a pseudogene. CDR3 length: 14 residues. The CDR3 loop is CASSWTGRSYEQYF. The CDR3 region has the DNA TGTGCCAGCAGCTGGACTGGCCGTTCCTACGAGCAGTACTTC.

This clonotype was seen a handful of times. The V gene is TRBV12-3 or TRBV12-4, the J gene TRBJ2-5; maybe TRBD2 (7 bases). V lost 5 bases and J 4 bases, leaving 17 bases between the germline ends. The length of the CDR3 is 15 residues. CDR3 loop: CASSPGGRGVETQYF. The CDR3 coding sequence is TGTGCCAGCAGTCCCGGGGGGCGCGGGGTAGAGACCCAGTACTTC.

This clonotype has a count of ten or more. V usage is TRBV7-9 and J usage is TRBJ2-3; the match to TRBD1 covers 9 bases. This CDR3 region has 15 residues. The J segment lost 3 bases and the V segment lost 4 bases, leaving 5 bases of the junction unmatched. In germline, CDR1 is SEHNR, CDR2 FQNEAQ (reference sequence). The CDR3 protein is CASSSTGGWTDTQYF. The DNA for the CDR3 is TGTGCCAGCAGCTCCACAGGGGGCTGGACAGATACGCAGTATTTT. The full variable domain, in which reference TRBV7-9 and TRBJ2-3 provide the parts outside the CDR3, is DTGVSQNPRHKITKRGQNVTFRCDPISEHNRLYWYRQTLGQGPEFLTYFQNEAQLEKSRLLSDRFSAERPKGSFSTLEIQRTEQGDSAMYLCASSSTGGWTDTQYFGPGTRLTVL.

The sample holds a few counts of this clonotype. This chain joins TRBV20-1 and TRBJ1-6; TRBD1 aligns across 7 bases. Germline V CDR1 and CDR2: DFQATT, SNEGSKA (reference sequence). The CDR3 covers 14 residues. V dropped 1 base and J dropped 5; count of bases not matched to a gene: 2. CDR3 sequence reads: CSARGTGNNSPLHF. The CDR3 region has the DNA TGCAGTGCTAGAGGGACAGGAAATAATTCACCCCTCCACTTT.

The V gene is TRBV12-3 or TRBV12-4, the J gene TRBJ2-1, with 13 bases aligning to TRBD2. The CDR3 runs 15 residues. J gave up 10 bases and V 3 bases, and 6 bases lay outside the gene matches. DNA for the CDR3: TGTGCCAGCAGTTTCGGGGGGACTAGCGGGACCGAGCAGTTCTTC. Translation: CASSFGGTSGTEQFF.

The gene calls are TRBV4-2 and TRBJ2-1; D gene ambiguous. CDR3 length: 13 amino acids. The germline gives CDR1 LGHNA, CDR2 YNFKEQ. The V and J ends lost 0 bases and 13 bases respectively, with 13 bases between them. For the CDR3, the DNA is TGTGCCAGCAGCCAAGAATTTGCGCGGCCACAGTTCTTC. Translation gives CASSQEFARPQFF.

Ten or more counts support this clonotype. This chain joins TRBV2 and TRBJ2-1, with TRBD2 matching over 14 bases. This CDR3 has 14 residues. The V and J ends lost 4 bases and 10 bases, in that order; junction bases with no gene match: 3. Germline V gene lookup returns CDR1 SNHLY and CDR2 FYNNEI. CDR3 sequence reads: CASSGLAGGGEQFF. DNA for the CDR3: TGTGCCAGCAGTGGACTAGCGGGAGGGGGCGAGCAGTTCTTC.

CDR3 sequence reads: CSAALRSQETQYF. As DNA, the CDR3 is TGCAGTGCGGCCCTAAGGTCCCAAGAGACCCAGTACTTC. The rearrangement links TRBV20-1 to TRBJ2-5; the D is unclear. The germline V gene encodes CDR1 DFQATT and CDR2 SNEGSKA (reference sequence). This CDR3 spans 13 amino acids. Trimming pared 6 bases from V and 1 base from J, leaving 12 bases between.

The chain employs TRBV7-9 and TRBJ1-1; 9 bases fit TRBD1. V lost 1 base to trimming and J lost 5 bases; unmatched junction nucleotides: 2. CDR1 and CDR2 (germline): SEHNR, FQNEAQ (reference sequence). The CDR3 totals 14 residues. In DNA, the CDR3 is TGTGCCAGCAGCTTAGGGACAGGGGAGACTGAAGCTTTCTTT. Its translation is CASSLGTGETEAFF.

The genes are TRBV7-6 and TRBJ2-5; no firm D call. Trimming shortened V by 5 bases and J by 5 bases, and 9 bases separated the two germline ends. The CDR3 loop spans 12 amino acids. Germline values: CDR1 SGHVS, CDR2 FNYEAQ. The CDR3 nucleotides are TGTGCCAGCAGCCCTCCCAGGGAGACCCAGTACTTC. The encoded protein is CASSPPRETQYF.

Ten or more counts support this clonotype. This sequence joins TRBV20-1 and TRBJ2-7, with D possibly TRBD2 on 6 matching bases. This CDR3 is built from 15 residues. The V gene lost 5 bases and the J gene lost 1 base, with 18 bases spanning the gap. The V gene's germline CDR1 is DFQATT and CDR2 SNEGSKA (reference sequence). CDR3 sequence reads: CSASRVGGISYEQYF. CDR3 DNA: TGCAGTGCTTCTCGGGTGGGCGGGATTTCCTACGAGCAGTACTTC.

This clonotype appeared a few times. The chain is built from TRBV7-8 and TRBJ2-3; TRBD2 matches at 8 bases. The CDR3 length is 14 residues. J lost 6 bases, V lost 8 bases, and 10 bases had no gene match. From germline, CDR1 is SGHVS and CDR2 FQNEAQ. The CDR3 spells CASRYGLAGDTQYF. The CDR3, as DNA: TGTGCCAGCCGGTACGGACTAGCAGGGGATACGCAGTATTTT.

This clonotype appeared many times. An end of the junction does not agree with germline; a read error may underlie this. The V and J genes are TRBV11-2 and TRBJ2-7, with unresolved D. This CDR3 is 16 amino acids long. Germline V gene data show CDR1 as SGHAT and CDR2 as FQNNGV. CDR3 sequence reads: CASSLERAGPLFEQHF. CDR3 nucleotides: TGTGCCAGCAGCTTAGAACGCGCCGGACCGCTCTTTGAGCAGCACTTC.

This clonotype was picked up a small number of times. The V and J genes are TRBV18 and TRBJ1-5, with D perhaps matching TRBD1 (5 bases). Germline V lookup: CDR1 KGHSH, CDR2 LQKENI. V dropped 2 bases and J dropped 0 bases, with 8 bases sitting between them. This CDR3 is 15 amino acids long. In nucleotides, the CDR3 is TGTGCCAGCTCACCAGACAGCTATAGCAATCAGCCCCAGCATTTT. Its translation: CASSPDSYSNQPQHF.

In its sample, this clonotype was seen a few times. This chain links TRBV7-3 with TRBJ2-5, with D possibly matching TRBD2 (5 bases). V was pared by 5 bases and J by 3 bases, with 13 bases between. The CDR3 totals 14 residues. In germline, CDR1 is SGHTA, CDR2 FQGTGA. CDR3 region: CASSPRGGEETQYF. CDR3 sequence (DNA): TGTGCCAGCAGCCCCCGAGGAGGAGAAGAGACCCAGTACTTC.

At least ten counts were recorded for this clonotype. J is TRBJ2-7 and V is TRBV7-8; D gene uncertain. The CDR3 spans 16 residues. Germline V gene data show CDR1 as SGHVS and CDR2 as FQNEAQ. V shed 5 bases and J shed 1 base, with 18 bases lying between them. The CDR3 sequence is CASSPYRLVNSYEQYF. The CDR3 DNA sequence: TGTGCCAGCAGCCCCTACCGACTCGTTAATTCCTACGAGCAGTACTTC.

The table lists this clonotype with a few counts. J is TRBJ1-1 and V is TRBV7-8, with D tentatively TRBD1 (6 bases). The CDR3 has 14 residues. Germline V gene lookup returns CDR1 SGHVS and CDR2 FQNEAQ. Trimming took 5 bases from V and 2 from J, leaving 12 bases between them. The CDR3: CASSLTGFNTEAFF. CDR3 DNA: TGTGCCAGCAGCCTGACAGGATTCAACACTGAAGCTTTCTTT.